The sequence of this T cell receptor beta chain was determined in a study of shared clonotypes between healthy human individuals. Study-level information: The donor group consisted of a couple of women and three men, aged 18 to 49. Three plates were used per donor for CD4 naive, three for CD4 memory, two for CD8 naive and one for CD8 memory.

Terminally differentiated effector memory CD45RA+ cells were excluded from the naive CD8 cells, which were CD45RO-negative and positively selected for CCR7. Participating donors were healthy, HIV-negative adults free of recent acute infections or vaccinations. This table comes from immunoSEQ multiplex PCR, and its TCRdb copy is limited to in-frame clones, with some not included. The sample lists some 2,000,000 clones, approximately 95% seen once, with 1% to 1.3% in the top ten. Concerning this clone itself: Its matching antigen is unknown.

Study-level points and caveats: In general, naive subsets displayed greater estimated richness than memory subsets did.

With 6 bases clipped from V and 5 bases from J, the junction kept 15 bases outside the gene matches. Germline V gene sequence: CDR1 MNHEY, CDR2 SMNVEV (reference sequence). The CDR3 length is 16 residues. V gene TRBV27 combines with J gene TRBJ2-5; 7 nucleotides line up with TRBD2. Sequenced: naive CD8+ T cells sorted from blood. This clonotype was obtained from a man aged 18 to 29 in good health. The CDR3 protein is CASSSGAPLARETQYF. In DNA, the CDR3 is TGTGCCAGCAGCAGCGGGGCTCCCCTGGCGCGTGAGACCCAGTACTTC.